Presented here are 12 T cell receptor beta chains from one specimen sequenced in a study of shared clonotypes between healthy human individuals. Profiling relied on immunoSEQ multiplex PCR, and the TCRdb table lists in-frame clones only, not all of them. The table lists 90,000 to 130,000 clones, 68% of them singletons, with about 24% in the top ten. Sequencing was performed on memory CD8+ T cells sorted from blood. Subset: CD45RO+ cells pooled with CCR7-negative TemRA cells. The source is a woman under 40 in good health.

This clone was observed many times. The CDR3 region is CASSSGTGHTGELFF. Here the CDR3 DNA reads TGCGCCAGCAGCTCCGGGACAGGGCACACCGGGGAGCTGTTTTTT. The chain employs TRBV10-1 and TRBJ2-2; 9 bases are a match to TRBD1. The CDR3 contains 15 residues. The ends lost 6 bases at V and 3 bases at J; junction bases unmatched: 5. CDR1 and CDR2 from the germline V gene are WNHNN and SYGVQD (reference sequence).

The chain employs TRBV27 and TRBJ2-5; D is perhaps TRBD1 or TRBD2 (5 bases each). CDR1 MNHEY and CDR2 SMNVEV come from the germline V gene (reference sequence). Trimming took 4 bases from V and 5 from J, leaving 11 bases between them. CDR3 length equals 13 residues. CDR3 protein: CASSSEGHETQYF. The CDR3 DNA reads TGTGCCAGCAGTTCTGAGGGGCACGAGACCCAGTACTTC.

The gene calls are TRBV10-1 and TRBJ1-1, with D possibly TRBD1 on 5 matching bases. The germline gives CDR1 WNHNN, CDR2 SYGVQD (reference sequence). The CDR3 extends over 13 amino acids. V was clipped by 5 bases and J by 7 bases, with 14 bases between them. Here the CDR3 reads CASSQIGGSEAFF. The CDR3 nucleotides read TGCGCCAGCAGTCAAATTGGGGGAAGTGAAGCTTTCTTT.

Only a few counts were recorded for this clone. The rearrangement uses TRBV28 and TRBJ2-7, with 7 positions matching TRBD2. V shed 6 bases, J shed 0 bases, and the junction held 26 bases outside the gene matches. Germline V gives CDR1 MDHEN, CDR2 SYDVKM. The CDR3 has 21 amino acids. The CDR3, as DNA: TGTGCCAGCAGATCAGCCTGGGTAGCTCCCCCCCTGGGCGGGAGCTCCTACGAGCAGTACTTC. Amino acids: CASRSAWVAPPLGGSSYEQYF.

The chain couples TRBV11-2 to TRBJ2-7; 9 nucleotides match TRBD2. CDR1 and CDR2 from the germline V gene are SGHAT and FQNNGV. The V gene end was trimmed by 3 bases and the J gene end by 6 bases; junction bases not matched to a gene: 9. The CDR3 covers 15 residues. For the CDR3, the DNA is TGTGCCAGCAGCTTCTTGGCGGGAGGGCCAGGCGAGCAGTACTTC. Protein: CASSFLAGGPGEQYF.

The count of this clone is one. The sample carries other DNA sequences with the same CDR3. The rearrangement uses TRBV5-1 and TRBJ2-1; D call uncertain. The V gene's germline CDR1 is SGHRS and CDR2 YFSETQ. V was clipped by 1 base and J by 4 bases, with 6 bases between them. This CDR3 region has 13 residues. CDR3 DNA: TGCGCCAGCAGCTTGAACGGGTACAATGAGCAGTTCTTC. It is translated as CASSLNGYNEQFF.

This clone was seen a single time. The chain joins TRBV7-6 to TRBJ2-7, with 8 positions matching TRBD2. Germline trimming cut 1 base from V and 2 bases from J; bases unmatched to any gene: 4. Germline CDR1 SGHVS, CDR2 FNYEAQ. The CDR3 totals 15 residues. This CDR3 is CASSLGAGGPYEQYF. The DNA for the CDR3 is TGTGCCAGCAGCTTAGGTGCGGGAGGCCCCTACGAGCAGTACTTC.

V is TRBV4-1 and J is TRBJ2-3; 10 bases match TRBD2. From germline, CDR1 is MGHRA and CDR2 YSYEKL. This CDR3 region has 15 residues. The V and J ends lost 6 bases and 6 bases, in that order; junction bases with no gene match: 9. CDR3 DNA: TGCGCCAGCAGGGGTCTAGCGGGAGTGTCGGATACGCAGTATTTT. Amino acids: CASRGLAGVSDTQYF.

This clone has at least ten counts. The V gene is TRBV9, the J gene TRBJ1-1; D not certain. The germline gives CDR1 SGDLS, CDR2 YYNGEE. V lost 0 bases, J lost 4 bases, and 10 bases lay in between. The CDR3 runs 14 residues. The CDR3 loop is CASSVGGGSTEAFF. The CDR3 DNA reads as TGTGCCAGCAGCGTAGGGGGAGGAAGCACTGAAGCTTTCTTT.

This clone appeared a few times. The DNA for the CDR3 is TGTGCCAGCACGGACGCGGGCGAAGTGAACACTGAAGCTTTCTTT. Residues: CASTDAGEVNTEAFF. V is TRBV28 and J is TRBJ1-1, with D unclear. The CDR3 is 15 residues long. The germline CDR1 and CDR2 sequences are MDHEN and SYDVKM. V was pared by 7 bases and J by 0 bases, with 15 bases between.

This clone was counted only a few times. The chain employs TRBV25-1 and TRBJ2-1, with unresolved D. Germline V gene lookup returns CDR1 MGHDK and CDR2 SYGVNS. The CDR3 length is 18 residues. V lost 1 base to trimming and J lost 0 bases, with 16 bases between them. CDR3 nucleotides: TGTGCCAGCAGTGAATCACCAGAGGTACTGAGCTCCTACAATGAGCAGTTCTTC. Translation: CASSESPEVLSSYNEQFF.

V usage is TRBV10-3 and J usage is TRBJ2-7; either TRBD1 or TRBD2 may supply D (5 bases each). Germline V lookup: CDR1 ENHRY, CDR2 SYGVKD. The V and J ends lost 8 bases and 0 bases respectively, with 14 bases between them. CDR3 length: 14 amino acids. CDR3 DNA sequence: TGTGCCATCCGGGGCGAGCGGTACTCCTACGAGCAGTACTTC. This encodes CAIRGERYSYEQYF.